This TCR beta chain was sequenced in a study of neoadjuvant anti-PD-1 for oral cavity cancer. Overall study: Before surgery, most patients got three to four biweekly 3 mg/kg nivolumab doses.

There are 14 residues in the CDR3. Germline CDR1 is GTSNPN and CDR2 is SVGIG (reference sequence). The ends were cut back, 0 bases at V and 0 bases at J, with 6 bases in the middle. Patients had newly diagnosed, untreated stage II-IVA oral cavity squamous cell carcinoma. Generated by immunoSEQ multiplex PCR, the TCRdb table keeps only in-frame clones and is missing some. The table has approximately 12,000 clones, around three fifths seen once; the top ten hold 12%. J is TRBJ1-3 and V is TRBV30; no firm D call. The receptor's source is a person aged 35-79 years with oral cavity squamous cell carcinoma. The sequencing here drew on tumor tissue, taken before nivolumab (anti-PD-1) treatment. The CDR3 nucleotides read TGTGCCTGGAGTGTACTTGCCTCTGGAAACACCATATATTTT. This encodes CAWSVLASGNTIYF.